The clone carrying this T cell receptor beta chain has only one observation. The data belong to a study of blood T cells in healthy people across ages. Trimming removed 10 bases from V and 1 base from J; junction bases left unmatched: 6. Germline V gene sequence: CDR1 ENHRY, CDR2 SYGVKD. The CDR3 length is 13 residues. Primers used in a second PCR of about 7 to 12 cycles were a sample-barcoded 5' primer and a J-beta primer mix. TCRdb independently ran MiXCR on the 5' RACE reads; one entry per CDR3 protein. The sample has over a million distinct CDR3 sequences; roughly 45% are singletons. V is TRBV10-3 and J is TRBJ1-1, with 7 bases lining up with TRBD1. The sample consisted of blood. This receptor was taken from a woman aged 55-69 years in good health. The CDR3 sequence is CATSDRENTEAFF. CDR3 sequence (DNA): TGTGCCACCTCTGACAGGGAGAACACTGAAGCTTTCTTT.